Below, 23 T cell receptor beta chains from the same sample are listed, as sequenced in a study of Ad26.COV2.S vaccination and SARS-CoV-2 variants. Using immunoSEQ multiplex PCR, the repertoire was profiled, and TCRdb retains in-frame clones only, with some absent. The sample gives about 180,000 clones, roughly 87% of which show up once; 4.5% to 7.5% is in the top ten. Sequenced here: peripheral blood, sampled after recovery from COVID-19. These receptors were collected from a human donor who had recovered from COVID-19.

The chain has TRBV5-4 and TRBJ1-2; the D gene is possibly TRBD1 (6 bases). Trimming took 0 bases from V and 8 from J, leaving 8 bases between them. Per the germline V gene, CDR1 is SGHNT and CDR2 is YYREEE (reference sequence). This CDR3 has 12 residues. In DNA, the CDR3 is TGTGCCAGCAGCTTGGGGGACACCGGCTACACCTTC. Encoded protein: CASSLGDTGYTF. Looking up the rest from reference TRBV5-4 and TRBJ1-2 gives the full variable domain: ETGVTQSPTHLIKTRGQQVTLRCSSQSGHNTVSWYQQALGQGPQFIFQYYREEENGRGNFPPRFSGLQFPNYSSELNVNALELDDSALYLCASSLGDTGYTFGSGTRLTVV.

The count of this clone is one. The gene calls are TRBV5-4 and TRBJ2-1; 10 nucleotides line up with TRBD2. The CDR3 sequence is 15 residues long. V dropped 4 bases and J dropped 2; count of bases not matched to a gene: 3. CDR1 is SGHNT and CDR2 is YYREEE in the germline V gene (reference sequence). In DNA form, the CDR3 reads TGTGCCAGCAGCCCCGGGACTAGCGCCTACAATGAGCAGTTCTTC. Protein sequence: CASSPGTSAYNEQFF. The variable domain in full, with the rest retrieved from reference TRBV5-4 and TRBJ2-1, is ETGVTQSPTHLIKTRGQQVTLRCSSQSGHNTVSWYQQALGQGPQFIFQYYREEENGRGNFPPRFSGLQFPNYSSELNVNALELDDSALYLCASSPGTSAYNEQFFGPGTRLTVL.

This chain joins TRBV19 and TRBJ2-2, with D perhaps TRBD2 (5 bases). V lost 4 bases and J 7 bases, leaving 10 bases between the germline ends. This CDR3 has 13 amino acids. The germline V gene has CDR1 LNHDA and CDR2 SQIVND (reference sequence). CDR3 coding DNA: TGTGCCAGTAGTACCCTAAGCGGCGGGGAGCTGTTTTTT. Translation: CASSTLSGGELFF.

The rearrangement joins TRBV7-2 to TRBJ1-5; 9 bases line up with TRBD1. This CDR3 has 17 amino acids. Trimming took 5 bases from V and 0 from J; bases not matched to a gene: 8. From germline, CDR1 is SGHTA and CDR2 FQGNSA. The CDR3: CASSAGTGFHSNQPQHF. In nucleotides, the CDR3 is TGTGCCAGCAGCGCCGGGACAGGGTTTCATAGCAATCAGCCCCAGCATTTT.

The gene calls are TRBV27 and TRBJ2-1; 8 bases line up with TRBD1. This CDR3 region has 13 residues. The junction had 2 bases not matched to a gene; V was cut back by 3 bases and J by 7 bases. Looked up from germline, CDR1 is MNHEY and CDR2 is SMNVEV (reference sequence). CDR3 in amino acids: CASSLDRANEQFF. In nucleotides, the CDR3 is TGTGCCAGCAGTTTGGACAGGGCAAATGAGCAGTTCTTC.

In its sample, this clone was seen once. V gene TRBV6-5 combines with J gene TRBJ1-6, with a weak D call TRBD1 (5 bases). Trimming removed 6 bases at V and 6 bases at J, with 12 bases between. This CDR3 contains 14 residues. Germline V gene lookup returns CDR1 MNHEY and CDR2 SVGAGI. CDR3 sequence: CASSLLGRNSPLHF. CDR3 nucleotides: TGTGCCAGCAGCCTATTGGGACGTAATTCACCCCTCCACTTT.

The rearrangement uses TRBV5-1 and TRBJ2-5, with D possibly TRBD1 on 6 matching bases. V lost 0 bases and J 2 bases, leaving 8 bases between the germline ends. From germline, CDR1 is SGHRS and CDR2 YFSETQ. The CDR3 spans 14 residues. In nucleotides, the CDR3 is TGCGCCAGCAGCTTGGACAGGGTGCAAGAGACCCAGTACTTC. This sequence encodes CASSLDRVQETQYF. Based on the CDR3 plus reference TRBV5-1 and TRBJ2-5, the full variable domain is KAGVTQTPRYLIKTRGQQVTLSCSPISGHRSVSWYQQTPGQGLQFLFEYFSETQRNKGNFPGRFSGRQFSNSRSEMNVSTLELGDSALYLCASSLDRVQETQYFGPGTRLLVL.

This clone is a singleton in its sample. The V gene is TRBV18, the J gene TRBJ1-5, with TRBD1 matching 8 bases. With V trimmed by 3 bases and J by 4 bases, 2 bases remained unmatched. The length of the CDR3 is 14 residues. CDR1 and CDR2 (germline): KGHSH, LQKENI. This chain's CDR3 is CASSPRQGNQPQHF. DNA for the CDR3: TGTGCCAGCTCACCGAGACAGGGGAATCAGCCCCAGCATTTT.

In its sample, this clone was seen a few times. The chain is built from TRBV3-1 (or the pseudogene TRBV3-2) and TRBJ1-1; maybe TRBD1 (6 bases). V was cut by 2 bases and J by 11 bases, with 21 bases left in between. The CDR3 is 15 residues long. Germline loops: CDR1 LGHDT, CDR2 YNNKEL (reference sequence). The CDR3 nucleotides read TGTGCCAGCAGCCAACAGGTCAGGGACAACCGAGCGGCTTTCTTT. It translates to CASSQQVRDNRAAFF.

The J gene is TRBJ2-1, the V gene TRBV7-3, with 16 bases aligning to TRBD2. The CDR3 is made up of 19 amino acids. Germline lookup yields CDR1 SGHTA and CDR2 FQGTGA. The trim removed 1 base at V and 3 bases at J, leaving 6 bases unmatched. In DNA, the CDR3 is TGTGCCAGCAGCTTAAACCCGGGACTAGCGGGGGGGAACTACAATGAGCAGTTCTTC. It is translated as CASSLNPGLAGGNYNEQFF.

The chain links TRBV4-1 to TRBJ2-3, with a possible D match to TRBD2 (5 bases). V shed 1 base and J shed 0 bases, with 8 bases lying between them. CDR3 size: 15 residues. Per the germline V gene, CDR1 is MGHRA and CDR2 is YSYEKL. In DNA form, the CDR3 reads TGCGCCAGCAGCCAAGCGGGGTCTAGCACAGATACGCAGTATTTT. Its translation is CASSQAGSSTDTQYF.

The rearrangement links TRBV30 to TRBJ1-5, with D possibly TRBD1 on 5 matching bases. The CDR3 is made up of 13 amino acids. V lost 1 base and J lost 4, with 8 bases in between. Looked up from germline, CDR1 is GTSNPN and CDR2 is SVGIG (reference sequence). This chain's CDR3 is CAWSEGMNQPQHF. The CDR3 DNA reads as TGTGCCTGGAGTGAGGGGATGAATCAGCCCCAGCATTTT.

This clone was seen only once. This chain uses TRBV13 with TRBJ2-3, with D unclear. The CDR3 is 15 amino acids. The V gene lost 5 bases and the J gene lost 0 bases, with 12 bases spanning the gap. The germline V gene has CDR1 PRHDT and CDR2 FYEKMQ (reference sequence). The CDR3 nucleotides read TGTGCCAGCAGCAAGTACGGGTGGAGCACAGATACGCAGTATTTT. This gives the protein CASSKYGWSTDTQYF.

The J gene is TRBJ2-1, the V gene TRBV27; 7 nucleotides align to TRBD1. Per germline, CDR1 MNHEY and CDR2 SMNVEV (reference sequence). The CDR3 contains 16 residues. V shed 2 bases and J 2 bases; nucleotides not matched to a gene: 6. The chain's CDR3 is CASSLATGAAYNEQFF. The CDR3 DNA reads TGTGCCAGCAGTTTAGCTACAGGGGCCGCCTACAATGAGCAGTTCTTC.

About this clone: The same CDR3 arises from other DNA sequences in this sample as well. The gene calls are TRBV9 and TRBJ2-3, with TRBD2 matching over 9 bases. Germline CDR1 SGDLS, CDR2 YYNGEE. Unmatched junction bases numbered 2, after V lost 0 bases and J lost 6 bases. This CDR3 is 14 amino acids long. The CDR3, as DNA: TGTGCCAGCAGCGTAGGCGGGGGGGCGGATACGCAGTATTTT. This sequence encodes CASSVGGGADTQYF.

The V call is TRBV6-4, the J call TRBJ2-1; no definite D call. The germline V gene encodes CDR1 MRHNA and CDR2 SNTAGT. CDR3 length: 11 residues. V was pared by 7 bases and J by 8 bases, with 9 bases between. The chain's CDR3 is CASTLAHEQFF. Written as DNA, the CDR3 is TGTGCCAGCACCTTGGCTCATGAGCAGTTCTTC.

The sample holds a few counts of this clone. The rearrangement uses TRBV7-9 and TRBJ2-7; TRBD1 aligns across 7 bases. The CDR3 has 14 residues. The germline V gene encodes CDR1 SEHNR and CDR2 FQNEAQ (reference sequence). J lost 2 bases, V lost 4 bases, and 5 bases had no gene match. The CDR3 nucleotides read TGTGCCAGCAGCTCGGGACAGCACCCCTACGAGCAGTACTTC. It specifies CASSSGQHPYEQYF. The variable domain in full, completed from reference TRBV7-9 and TRBJ2-7, reads DTGVSQNPRHKITKRGQNVTFRCDPISEHNRLYWYRQTLGQGPEFLTYFQNEAQLEKSRLLSDRFSAERPKGSFSTLEIQRTEQGDSAMYLCASSSGQHPYEQYFGPGTRLTVT.

The chain combines TRBV2 with TRBJ2-3, with a possible D match to TRBD2 (7 bases). This CDR3 is built from 15 residues. The germline V gene has CDR1 SNHLY and CDR2 FYNNEI. Trimming left V 5 bases short and J 7 bases short, with 19 bases between. Written as DNA, the CDR3 is TGTGCCAGCAGTTTGTGGGGGGGCGACCTATATACGCAGTATTTT. Its translation: CASSLWGGDLYTQYF.

This CDR3 reads CASSPRITGDLSYNEQFF. The CDR3 bases are TGTGCCAGCAGCCCAAGAATAACAGGGGATCTTTCCTACAATGAGCAGTTCTTC. The chain links TRBV11-3 to TRBJ2-1; the match to TRBD1 covers 7 bases. The CDR3 has 18 residues. V was pared by 5 bases and J by 1 base, with 14 bases of the junction left unmatched. Germline lookup yields CDR1 SGHNT and CDR2 YENEEA.

The chain recombines TRBV7-8 with TRBJ2-7; unclear D gene. Germline V gene sequence: CDR1 SGHVS, CDR2 FQNEAQ. The CDR3 spans 14 residues. Trimming cost V 2 bases and J 2 bases, with 10 bases left between them. In DNA, the CDR3 is TGTGCCAGCAGCTTATATTCCAGACCCTACGAGCAGTACTTC. It yields the protein CASSLYSRPYEQYF.

This chain links TRBV29-1 with TRBJ2-1; 7 nucleotides line up with TRBD1. CDR3 length: 14 residues. Germline V CDR1 and CDR2: SQVTM, ANQGSEA. V gave up 5 bases and J gave up 3 bases; unmatched junction bases: 7. CDR3 nucleotide sequence: TGCAGCGTTTATCACAGGGGACGCTACAATGAGCAGTTCTTC. Translation gives CSVYHRGRYNEQFF.

With respect to this clone: The sample has other DNA sequences that encode this CDR3 too. The V and J genes are TRBV2 and TRBJ2-7; 7 bases match TRBD1. The CDR3 loop spans 14 amino acids. In germline, CDR1 is SNHLY, CDR2 FYNNEI. The ends lost 3 bases at V and 0 bases at J; junction bases unmatched: 2. The CDR3 DNA sequence: TGTGCCAGCAGTGACCGGGACAGCTCCTACGAGCAGTACTTC. Amino acid sequence: CASSDRDSSYEQYF.

The chain combines TRBV21-1 with TRBJ2-7; the tabulated D call, TRBD2, remains unverified against the DNA. TRBV21-1 is designated a pseudogene. CDR3 length: 14 amino acids. In DNA form, the CDR3 reads TGTGCCAGCAGCAAAAGGGGACTCTCCTACGAGCAGTACTTC. This codes for CASSKRGLSYEQYF.